This T cell receptor beta chain was identified during a study of cytomegalovirus exposure and HLA in healthy donors. Overall study: Unique TCR beta sequences numbering 117 million came from 150 million to 200 million T cells in an earlier analysis.

Whole-study results and caveats: The study reported that TCR beta sequences accurately predicted HLA-A and HLA-B alleles in most subjects. Across all donors, roughly uniform sequencing depth was an assumption of the presence/absence analyses.

The germline CDR1 and CDR2 sequences are MNHEY and SMNVEV (reference sequence). V was shortened by 6 bases and J by 13 bases, with 21 bases between the two germline ends. This CDR3 spans 14 amino acids. This clone was observed once. Its antigen is as yet unknown. Amplification used 60 Vbeta primers and 13 Jbeta primers. Data came from immunoSEQ multiplex PCR; TCRdb stores just in-frame clones and leaves some out. The repertoire holds 150,000 to 180,000 clones, with about 80% as singletons. The sequenced sample consisted of PBMCs. V usage is TRBV27 and J usage is TRBJ1-4, with D perhaps matching TRBD1 (5 bases). The sequence was collected from a woman aged 45-65 years in good health and CMV-seropositive. The CDR3 region is CASSPTQLTGGLFF. The DNA for the CDR3 is TGTGCCAGCAGCCCTACCCAACTGACCGGGGGACTGTTTTTT.